This T cell receptor beta chain appears in the sequencing data of a study of cytomegalovirus exposure and HLA in healthy donors. Study summary: Genotyping of 398 donors showed that 80% to 90% belonged to the Caucasian-associated ancestry cluster. Study observations and caveats: A link between a missense DCLRE1C variant and TCR beta V- and J-gene trimming emerged from a later analysis.

The PCR employed 60 Vbeta primers together with 13 Jbeta primers. Assay: immunoSEQ multiplex PCR; the TCRdb copy retains only in-frame clones and omits some. This sample has around 150,000 clones, with approximately 84% found just once. To note about this clone: The antigen remains unidentified.

The receptor's source is a man aged 25-45 years in good health and CMV-seropositive. Sequencing was carried out using PBMCs.

CDR3 nucleotides: TGTGCCAGCAGTTACTCGACAGCCCAGGCCACAGATACGCAGTATTTT. Translated: CASSYSTAQATDTQYF. This chain connects TRBV6-5 to TRBJ2-3; perhaps TRBD1 as D (5 bases). This CDR3 spans 16 amino acids. CDR1 is MNHEY and CDR2 is SVGAGI in the germline V gene. The V end lost 0 bases, the J end lost 2 bases, and 12 bases lay between the germline ends.